Described below is a single T cell receptor (beta chain) sequence and its context. With V trimmed by 6 bases and J by 7 bases, 8 bases remained unmatched. This CDR3 spans 15 amino acids. Germline V gene sequence: CDR1 MNHEY, CDR2 SVGEGT. The data originate from a study of blood T cell repertoires in COVID-19. Study-level information: From T cells, B-cell-depleted T cells, or PBMCs came the material, which was cDNA or gDNA.

Across 20 to 25 US areas, participants ranged in age from roughly 18 to 95 years. All recovered Cohort 3 donors got two negative PCRs, got clearance, or saw symptom resolution. Authors' analysis steps: Nucleated cell counts were estimated from reference gene primer amplification. Profiling relied on immunoSEQ multiplex PCR, and the TCRdb table lists in-frame clones only, not all of them. D and trimming come from the DNA, and the V and J calls and clone size come from that table. The sample gives about 220,000 clones, about 79% of which show up once; 3% to 4% is in the top ten. The chain uses TRBV6-2 or TRBV6-3 and TRBJ1-4, with 10 positions matching TRBD1. Sequenced: PBMCs or T cells enriched from blood (not recorded which). The clonotype was recovered from a woman aged 55-69 years who had recovered from COVID-19. The DNA of the CDR3 is TGTGCCAGCAGCGAGACGGGACAGGGGAGTGAAAAACTGTTTTTT. Amino acids: CASSETGQGSEKLFF.